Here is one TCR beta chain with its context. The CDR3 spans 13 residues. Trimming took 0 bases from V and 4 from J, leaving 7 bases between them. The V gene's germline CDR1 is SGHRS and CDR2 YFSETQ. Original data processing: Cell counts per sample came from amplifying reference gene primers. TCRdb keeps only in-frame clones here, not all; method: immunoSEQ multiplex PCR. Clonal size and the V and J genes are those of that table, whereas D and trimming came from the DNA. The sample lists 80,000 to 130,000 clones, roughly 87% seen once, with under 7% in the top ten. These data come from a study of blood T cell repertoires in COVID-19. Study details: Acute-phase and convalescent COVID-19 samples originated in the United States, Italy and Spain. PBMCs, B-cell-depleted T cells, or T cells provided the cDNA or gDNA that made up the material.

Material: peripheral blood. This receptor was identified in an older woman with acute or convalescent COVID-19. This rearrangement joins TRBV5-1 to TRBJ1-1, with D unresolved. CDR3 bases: TGCGCCAGCAGCTTGGAAAGAGGCACTGAAGCTTTCTTT. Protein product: CASSLERGTEAFF.